This record looks at one T cell receptor (beta chain) sequence and its context. The data are from a study of shared clonotypes between healthy human individuals. Libraries were prepared by immunoSEQ multiplex PCR; TCRdb keeps only in-frame clonotypes and omits some of them. Of about 2,500,000 clones listed, around 90% are singletons. The V end lost 7 bases, the J end lost 1 base, and 10 bases lay between the germline ends. CDR1 is WSHSY, CDR2 SAAADI, per germline. The CDR3 has 13 residues. The chain couples TRBV10-2 to TRBJ1-1; D might be TRBD1 (5 bases). This clonotype was sampled from a man aged 18-30 years in good health. Sequencing was done on a sample of naive CD4+ T cells sorted from blood. The subset here: CD45RA+ positively selected. CDR3 in amino acids: CASTRQKNTEAFF. In nucleotides, the CDR3 is TGCGCCAGCACGCGACAGAAGAACACTGAAGCTTTCTTT.